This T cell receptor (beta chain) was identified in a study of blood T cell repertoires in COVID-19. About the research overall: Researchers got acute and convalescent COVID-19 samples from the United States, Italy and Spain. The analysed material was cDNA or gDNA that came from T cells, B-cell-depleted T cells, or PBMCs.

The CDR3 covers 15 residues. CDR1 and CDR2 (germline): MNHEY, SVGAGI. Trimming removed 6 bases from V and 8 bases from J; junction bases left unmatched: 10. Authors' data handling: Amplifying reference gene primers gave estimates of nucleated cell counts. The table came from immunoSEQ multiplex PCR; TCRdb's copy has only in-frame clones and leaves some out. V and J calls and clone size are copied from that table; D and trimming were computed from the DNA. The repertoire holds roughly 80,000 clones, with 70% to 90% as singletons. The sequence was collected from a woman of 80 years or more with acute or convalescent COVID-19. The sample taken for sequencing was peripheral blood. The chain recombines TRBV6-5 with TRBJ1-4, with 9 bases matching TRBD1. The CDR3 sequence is CASSDSGTGHEKLFF. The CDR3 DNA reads TGTGCCAGCAGCGACTCCGGGACAGGGCACGAAAAACTGTTTTTT.